One and the same sample provided the 20 T cell receptor beta chains below, sequenced in a study of cytomegalovirus exposure and HLA in healthy donors. Clones were sequenced by immunoSEQ multiplex PCR, and TCRdb holds only the in-frame ones, with some missing. Among roughly 120,000 clones listed, more than 75% were seen once. Material: PBMCs. All receptors come from a young woman in good health and CMV-seronegative.

V usage is TRBV16 and J usage is TRBJ2-1, with 7 bases aligning to TRBD1. The CDR3 consists of 16 residues. J lost 4 bases, V lost 5 bases, and 11 bases had no gene match. Germline CDR1 and CDR2: KGHSY and FQNENV. The CDR3 spells CASSTTRQGRYNEQFF. In nucleotides, the CDR3 is TGTGCCAGCAGCACTACCAGACAGGGCCGTTACAATGAGCAGTTCTTC.

V and J are TRBV5-1 and TRBJ2-1; maybe TRBD1 (6 bases). CDR1 and CDR2 from the germline V gene are SGHRS and YFSETQ. The CDR3 runs to 14 residues. Trimming cost V 3 bases and J 8 bases, with 15 bases left between them. The CDR3: CASSSGHRQDEQFF. In DNA, the CDR3 is TGCGCCAGCAGCTCGGGACACCGACAGGATGAGCAGTTCTTC.

The chain joins TRBV21-1 to TRBJ1-1. TRBV21-1 is recorded as a pseudogene. This CDR3 is built from 17 residues. The CDR3 is CASSRPMPFPEGSEAFF. As DNA, the CDR3 is TGTGCCAGCAGCCGACCTATGCCGTTCCCGGAGGGTTCCGAAGCTTTCTTT.

V and J are TRBV30 and TRBJ1-1; possibly TRBD1 for D (5 bases). Germline V lookup: CDR1 GTSNPN, CDR2 SVGIG (reference sequence). Trimming pared 0 bases from V and 10 bases from J, leaving 15 bases between. This CDR3 is built from 13 residues. CDR3 protein: CAWSVSGPVGAFF. The CDR3 DNA follows: TGTGCCTGGAGTGTATCAGGGCCAGTAGGAGCTTTCTTT.

This clone showed up just once. The gene calls are TRBV4-3 and TRBJ2-5; no reliable D call. CDR3 length: 14 residues. Trimming took off 1 base at V and 1 base at J, with 7 bases between the two ends. From germline, CDR1 is LGHNA and CDR2 YSLEER. CDR3 bases: TGCGCCAGCAGCCAAGGCGAGTTCCAAGAGACCCAGTACTTC. Translated: CASSQGEFQETQYF.

This CDR3 is CASSLAGTDVYEQYF. CDR3 coding DNA: TGTGCCAGCAGCTTGGCCGGGACAGATGTTTACGAGCAGTACTTC. This chain uses TRBV5-6 with TRBJ2-7; 7 positions match TRBD1. The germline gives CDR1 SGHDT, CDR2 YYEEEE. This CDR3 has 15 amino acids. The trim removed 0 bases at V and 4 bases at J, leaving 7 bases unmatched.

The chain employs TRBV13 and TRBJ2-7; D remains unclear. Trimming pared 0 bases from V and 3 bases from J, leaving 9 bases between. There are 14 residues in the CDR3. In germline, CDR1 is PRHDT, CDR2 FYEKMQ (reference sequence). DNA for the CDR3: TGTGCCAGCAGCTTAGGCCGGTCCCTCTACGAGCAGTACTTC. This encodes CASSLGRSLYEQYF. The variable domain in full, with the rest retrieved from reference TRBV13 and TRBJ2-7, is AAGVIQSPRHLIKEKRETATLKCYPIPRHDTVYWYQQGPGQDPQFLISFYEKMQSDKGSIPDRFSAQQFSDYHSELNMSSLELGDSALYFCASSLGRSLYEQYFGPGTRLTVT.

This clone was seen just once. This chain connects TRBV6-5 to TRBJ2-3; D may be TRBD2 (5 bases). Trimming pared 1 base from V and 2 bases from J, leaving 10 bases between. The CDR3 has 15 residues. Germline-derived CDR1 and CDR2 are MNHEY and SVGAGI. DNA of the CDR3: TGTGCCAGCAGTTACTACAGCGGTTACACAGATACGCAGTATTTT. Amino acids: CASSYYSGYTDTQYF.

V and J are TRBV9 and TRBJ2-1, with 9 bases identical to TRBD2. There are 14 residues in the CDR3. V gave up 4 bases and J gave up 7 bases; unmatched junction bases: 6. Germline CDR1 and CDR2: SGDLS and YYNGEE. The chain's CDR3 is CASSRRTSENEQFF. In nucleotides, the CDR3 is TGTGCCAGCAGCAGAAGGACTAGCGAGAATGAGCAGTTCTTC.

V and J are TRBV5-1 and TRBJ2-5; 9 positions agree with TRBD1. After removal of 3 bases from V and 4 bases from J, the junction contained 1 base not matched to a gene. The CDR3 loop spans 13 amino acids. The germline V gene has CDR1 SGHRS and CDR2 YFSETQ. The CDR3 DNA is TGCGCCAGCAGCTCGGACAGGGGAGAGACCCAGTACTTC. Translating gives CASSSDRGETQYF.

The rearrangement joins TRBV7-8 to TRBJ1-2; the D gene is possibly TRBD1 (6 bases). Germline V gives CDR1 SGHVS, CDR2 FQNEAQ. Trimming shortened V by 5 bases and J by 6 bases, and 16 bases separated the two germline ends. This CDR3 region has 14 residues. CDR3 protein: CASSAYRDTHGYTF. DNA for the CDR3: TGTGCCAGCAGCGCTTACCGGGACACCCATGGCTACACCTTC.

The V and J genes are TRBV7-2 and TRBJ2-5; 9 nucleotides line up with TRBD2. Germline CDR1 SGHTA, CDR2 FQGNSA. This CDR3 has 15 amino acids. Trimming took 5 bases from V and 1 from J; bases not matched to a gene: 5. The CDR3 protein is CASSLLAGFQETQYF. As DNA, the CDR3 is TGTGCCAGCAGCCTACTAGCGGGCTTCCAAGAGACCCAGTACTTC.

This clone was found a few times. The CDR3 DNA sequence: TGTGCCAGCAGCTTAGCGCCAGGCAGCTCCTATAATTCACCCCTCCACTTT. It codes for CASSLAPGSSYNSPLHF. The V gene is TRBV7-9, the J gene TRBJ1-6, with D unresolved. CDR1 and CDR2 (germline): SEHNR, FQNEAQ (reference sequence). The ends were cut back, 0 bases at V and 0 bases at J, with 9 bases in the middle. The CDR3 extends over 17 amino acids.

For the CDR3, the DNA is TGTGCCAGCAGCGTATCCGGCGGGGGATCCTACAATGAGCAGTTCTTC. Its translation is CASSVSGGGSYNEQFF. This chain joins TRBV9 and TRBJ2-1, with 7 bases fitting TRBD2. There are 16 residues in the CDR3. Germline lookup yields CDR1 SGDLS and CDR2 YYNGEE. The J segment lost 1 base and the V segment lost 1 base, leaving 5 bases of the junction unmatched.

A note on this clone: Its ends do not fully match the called genes, so a read error is possible. The chain couples TRBV30 to TRBJ1-1, with a tentative D call TRBD1 (5 bases). This CDR3 comprises 17 residues. From germline, CDR1 is GTSNPN and CDR2 SVGIG (reference sequence). CDR3 DNA sequence: TGTGTCTGGAGTTCAGGGCCAATGATTTTTTCGAACACTGAAGCTTTCTTT. The encoded protein is CVWSSGPMIFSNTEAFF. Using reference TRBV30 and TRBJ1-1 for the parts outside the CDR3, the full variable domain is SQTIHQWPATLVQPVGSPLSLECTVEGTSNPNLYWYRQAAGRGLQLLFYSVGIGQISSEVPQNLSASRPQDRQFILSSKKLLLSDSGFYLCVWSSGPMIFSNTEAFFGQGTRLTVV.

The gene calls are TRBV27 and TRBJ1-4; TRBD1 matches at 10 bases. Losses at the gene ends were 5 bases for V and 4 bases for J; bases not matched to a gene: 4. The germline V gene has CDR1 MNHEY and CDR2 SMNVEV (reference sequence). The length of the CDR3 is 15 residues. This CDR3 reads CASSRQGAGNEKLFF. In DNA form, the CDR3 reads TGTGCCAGCAGTAGACAGGGGGCGGGTAATGAAAAACTGTTTTTT.

This chain joins TRBV7-9 and TRBJ2-2; possibly TRBD1 for D (5 bases). The CDR3 length is 16 residues. Trimming left V 1 base short and J 4 bases short, with 13 bases between. Germline V lookup: CDR1 SEHNR, CDR2 FQNEAQ (reference sequence). CDR3 DNA sequence: TGTGCCAGCAGCTTAGGGGTGGGGCTGAGCACCGGGGAGCTGTTTTTT. Translation gives CASSLGVGLSTGELFF.

The chain combines TRBV27 with TRBJ1-1; 7 bases align to TRBD1. The CDR3 contains 11 residues. V lost 7 bases to trimming and J lost 12 bases; unmatched junction nucleotides: 8. From germline, CDR1 is MNHEY and CDR2 SMNVEV (reference sequence). CDR3 bases: TGTGCCAGCACCTTGACAGGGAAGACTTTCTTT. Translation: CASTLTGKTFF.

The chain uses TRBV30 and TRBJ2-1; 11 bases agree with TRBD2. The J segment lost 0 bases and the V segment lost 3 bases, leaving 1 base of the junction unmatched. This CDR3 is 15 amino acids long. Germline V CDR1 and CDR2: GTSNPN, SVGIG (reference sequence). The CDR3 is CAWRGLAASYNEQFF. The CDR3 nucleotides read TGTGCCTGGAGGGGACTAGCGGCCTCCTACAATGAGCAGTTCTTC.

This chain joins TRBV6-1 and TRBJ2-2; TRBD1 might be the D (5 bases). CDR1 MNHNS and CDR2 SASEGT come from the germline V gene. The length of the CDR3 is 15 residues. Trimming removed 5 bases from V and 0 bases from J, with 10 bases in between. CDR3 nucleotides: TGTGCCAGCAGTCCGTGGGGCGCGAACACCGGGGAGCTGTTTTTT. Its translation is CASSPWGANTGELFF.